This T cell receptor (beta chain) is from a study of cytomegalovirus exposure and HLA in healthy donors. Study-level points and caveats: It was reported that the classifier diagnosed cytomegalovirus status with high specificity and sensitivity in both the original and validation cohorts.

Primers included in the PCR were 60 Vbeta and 13 Jbeta primers. The method was immunoSEQ multiplex PCR; TCRdb's version includes in-frame clones alone and lacks a portion of them. The data show 110,000 or so clones, 65% to 85% seen once. J was trimmed by 3 bases and V by 4 bases; bases with no gene match: 7. Germline CDR1 and CDR2: SGHRS and YFSETQ. There are 14 residues in the CDR3. Details on this clone: Its antigen is undetermined.

What was sequenced was PBMCs. The chain employs TRBV5-1 and TRBJ2-7, with 7 bases lining up with TRBD2. This clonotype was sampled from a man aged 50 or older in good health and CMV-seropositive. CDR3 DNA sequence: TGCGCCAGCAGCGGGGGGGGGACCCTCTACGAGCAGTACTTC. Its translation: CASSGGGTLYEQYF.